This TCR beta chain was identified during a study of T-cell memory formation after mild COVID-19. The CDR3 is made up of 18 amino acids. The ends lost 3 bases at V and 2 bases at J; junction bases unmatched: 5. Per the germline V gene, CDR1 is LGHNA and CDR2 is YSLEER. TCRdb itself ran the 5' RACE reads through MiXCR, one entry per CDR3 protein. The sample lists some 450,000 distinct CDR3 sequences, roughly 18% occurring once. This clonotype has only a few counts. This receptor was identified in a man between 18 and 35 years old who had mild COVID-19 (a few samples of this study predate the infection). Cell type and time point are not known. Specimen: PBMCs or a T cell subset sorted from them (not recorded which). This chain uses TRBV4-3 with TRBJ2-6, with 12 bases matching TRBD1. CDR3 in amino acids: CASSQGQGALAGANVLTF. The CDR3 DNA sequence: TGCGCCAGCAGCCAGGGACAGGGGGCGCTAGCTGGGGCCAACGTCCTGACTTTC.